This TCR beta chain was sequenced in a study of blood T cells in healthy people across ages. Germline assignment: CDR1 SGHRS and CDR2 YFSETQ. Trimming took 3 bases from V and 2 from J; bases not matched to a gene: 6. The CDR3 has 15 amino acids. A second PCR, run for roughly 7 to 12 cycles, used a sample-barcoded 5' primer plus a J-beta primer mix. One entry per CDR3 protein, called by TCRdb with MiXCR from the 5' RACE reads. The sample lists about 970,000 distinct CDR3 sequences; about 53% were seen once. Specimen: blood. The clonotype was recovered from a woman in her sixties or seventies in good health. The rearrangement uses TRBV5-1 and TRBJ2-7; the match to TRBD1 covers 9 bases. In DNA, the CDR3 is TGCGCCAGCAGCTCCATCGGGACAGGGACCTACGAGCAGTACTTC. It is translated as CASSSIGTGTYEQYF. The variable domain in full, with the rest retrieved from reference TRBV5-1 and TRBJ2-7, is KAGVTQTPRYLIKTRGQQVTLSCSPISGHRSVSWYQQTPGQGLQFLFEYFSETQRNKGNFPGRFSGRQFSNSRSEMNVSTLELGDSALYLCASSSIGTGTYEQYFGPGTRLTVT.